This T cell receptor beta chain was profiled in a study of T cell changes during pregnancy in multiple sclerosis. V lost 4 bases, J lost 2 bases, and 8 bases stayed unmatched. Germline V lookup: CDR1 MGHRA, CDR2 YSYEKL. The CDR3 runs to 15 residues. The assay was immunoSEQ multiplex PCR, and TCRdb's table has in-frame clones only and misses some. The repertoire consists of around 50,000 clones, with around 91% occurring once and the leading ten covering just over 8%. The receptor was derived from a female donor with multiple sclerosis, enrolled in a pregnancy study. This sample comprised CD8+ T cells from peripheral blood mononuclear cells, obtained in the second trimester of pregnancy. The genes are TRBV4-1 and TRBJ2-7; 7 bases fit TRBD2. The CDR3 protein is CASSPIASGTYEQYF. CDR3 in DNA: TGCGCCAGCAGCCCAATTGCTAGCGGAACCTACGAGCAGTACTTC.